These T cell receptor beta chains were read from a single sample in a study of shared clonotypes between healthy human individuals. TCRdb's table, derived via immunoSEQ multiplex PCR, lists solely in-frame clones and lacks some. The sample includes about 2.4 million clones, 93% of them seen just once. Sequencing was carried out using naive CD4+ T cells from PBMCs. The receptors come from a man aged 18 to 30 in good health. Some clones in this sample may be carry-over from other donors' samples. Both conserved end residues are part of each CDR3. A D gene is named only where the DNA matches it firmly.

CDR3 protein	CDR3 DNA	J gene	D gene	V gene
CASSQSGLEQYF	TGTGCCAGCAGCCAATCGGGGCTCGAGCAGTACTTC	TRBJ2-7	-	TRBV14
CSALPLSEQFF	TGCAGTGCTCTCCCATTGAGTGAGCAGTTCTTC	TRBJ2-1	-	TRBV20-1
CASSLRRNEQFF	TGTGCCAGCAGCCTTAGACGGAATGAGCAGTTCTTC	TRBJ2-1	-	TRBV7-2
CAWTRGLAGTAYEQYF	TGTGCCTGGACCCGGGGACTAGCGGGAACCGCCTACGAGCAGTACTTC	TRBJ2-7	TRBD2	TRBV30
CASSYPATTGRETQYF	TGCGCCAGCAGCTACCCTGCAACGACAGGGAGAGAGACCCAGTACTTC	TRBJ2-5	TRBD1	TRBV5-1
CASSTGGALAHNEQFF	TGTGCCAGCAGCACCGGGGGTGCCCTAGCTCACAATGAGCAGTTCTTC	TRBJ2-1	-	TRBV7-2
CASRAGTRYTDTQYF	TGTGCCAGCAGAGCCGGGACACGTTACACAGATACGCAGTATTTT	TRBJ2-3	-	TRBV6-6
CASSERRAGGEGQTQYF	TGTGCCAGCAGTGAACGTAGGGCAGGGGGCGAAGGGCAGACCCAGTACTTC	TRBJ2-5	TRBD1	TRBV6-1
CASSPRAGSTDTQYF	TGTGCCAGCTCACCACGGGCCGGGAGCACAGATACGCAGTATTTT	TRBJ2-3	-	TRBV18
CASSLRSGANVLTF	TGTGCCAGCAGTTTGAGATCTGGGGCCAACGTCCTGACTTTC	TRBJ2-6	-	TRBV28
CASSSSEANYGYTF	TGTGCCAGCAGCTCGAGTGAAGCTAACTATGGCTACACCTTC	TRBJ1-2	-	TRBV7-8
CASSLGGAGTEAFF	TGTGCCAGCAGCTTGGGGGGGGCTGGCACTGAAGCTTTCTTT	TRBJ1-1	-	TRBV5-4
CASSLLLGGETQYF	TGCGCCAGCAGCTTGTTATTAGGCGGGGAGACCCAGTACTTC	TRBJ2-5	-	TRBV5-1
CASSFYGGSGANVLTF	TGTGCCAGCAGCTTTTACGGGGGCTCTGGGGCCAACGTCCTGACTTTC	TRBJ2-6	-	TRBV5-6
CASRIRGLPTDTQYF	TGTGCCAGCCGGATTCGGGGACTACCCACAGATACGCAGTATTTT	TRBJ2-3	TRBD2	TRBV6-5
CASSFGQGAIYGYTF	TGTGCCAGCAGTTTTGGACAGGGGGCGATTTATGGCTACACCTTC	TRBJ1-2	TRBD1	TRBV27